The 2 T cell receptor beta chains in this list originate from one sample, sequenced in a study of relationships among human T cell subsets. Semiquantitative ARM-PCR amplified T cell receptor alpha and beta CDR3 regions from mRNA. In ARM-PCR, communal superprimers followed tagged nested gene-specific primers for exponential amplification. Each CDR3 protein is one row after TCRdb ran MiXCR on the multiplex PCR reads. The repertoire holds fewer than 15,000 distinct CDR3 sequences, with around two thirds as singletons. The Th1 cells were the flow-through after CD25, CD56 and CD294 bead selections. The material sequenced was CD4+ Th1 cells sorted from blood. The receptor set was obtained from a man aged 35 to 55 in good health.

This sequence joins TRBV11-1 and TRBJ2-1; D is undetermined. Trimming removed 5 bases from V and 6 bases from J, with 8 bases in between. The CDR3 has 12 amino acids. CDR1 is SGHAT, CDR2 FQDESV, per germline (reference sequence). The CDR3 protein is CASSREVNEQFF. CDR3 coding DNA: TGTGCCAGCAGCCGCGAAGTCAATGAGCAGTTCTTC. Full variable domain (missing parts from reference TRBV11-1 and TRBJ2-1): EAEVAQSPRYKITEKSQAVAFWCDPISGHATLYWYRQILGQGPELLVQFQDESVVDDSQLPKDRFSAERLKGVDSTLKIQPAELGDSAMYLCASSREVNEQFFGPGTRLTVL.

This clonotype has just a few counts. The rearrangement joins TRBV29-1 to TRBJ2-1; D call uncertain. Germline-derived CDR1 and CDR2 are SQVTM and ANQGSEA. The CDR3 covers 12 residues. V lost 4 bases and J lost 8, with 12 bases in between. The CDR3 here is CSVAPLTYEQFF. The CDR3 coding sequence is TGCAGCGTTGCCCCTTTGACTTATGAGCAGTTCTTC.